The source of this T cell receptor (beta chain) is a study of blood T cells in healthy people across ages. To note about this clonotype: Its target is unknown.

Points from the study as a whole: The recorded TCR beta diversity per million T cells decreased in a roughly linear manner with age. Long-lived donors had more naive CD4+ cells and higher diversity than aged donors.

Primed by a sample-barcoded 5' primer and a J-beta primer mix, a second PCR proceeded for about 6 to 12 cycles. From the 5' RACE reads, TCRdb called clonotypes with MiXCR, one entry per CDR3 protein. The data contain about 1 million distinct CDR3 sequences, more than 35% of them singletons. After removal of 4 bases from V and 6 bases from J, the junction contained 6 bases not matched to a gene. Germline V gene sequence: CDR1 LGHDT, CDR2 YNNKEL (reference sequence). The length of the CDR3 is 14 residues. The sequenced sample consisted of blood. The chain is built from TRBV3-1 and TRBJ1-5, with TRBD1 matching over 7 bases. This clonotype was obtained from an older woman in good health. The DNA for the CDR3 is TGTGCCAGCAGCCCTGGACAGGCCACTCAGCCCCAGCATTTT. Its translation is CASSPGQATQPQHF.